This T cell receptor (beta chain) was obtained from a study of T cell responses to AZD1222 COVID-19 vaccine. The study's findings and limits: Vaccine-associated CD4 TCRs spanned spike, dominant at 160-218 and 743-854. Baseline serology detected seropositivity in only six AZD1222 recipients. Clonal diversity was possibly underestimated, and white British individuals and females predominated among donors.

TCRdb's table, derived via immunoSEQ multiplex PCR, lists solely in-frame clones and lacks some. The data contain more than 85,000 clones, about 95% of them singletons. For this clone: Its antigen is as yet unknown.

Germline loops: CDR1 MGHRA, CDR2 YSYEKL. V lost 4 bases and J 6 bases, leaving 13 bases between the germline ends. CDR3 length: 14 residues. The TCR sequence derives from an adult who received the AZD1222 COVID-19 vaccine. This chain links TRBV4-1 with TRBJ1-3, with a tentative D call TRBD1 (6 bases). The sequencing here drew on peripheral blood, taken 28 days after the second AZD1222 dose. As DNA, the CDR3 is TGCGCCAGCAGCCCCCTTGGACAGAAAAACACCATATATTTT. The encoded protein is CASSPLGQKNTIYF.